This is a list of T cell receptor beta chains from one sample in a study of blood T cell repertoires in COVID-19. TCRdb keeps only in-frame clones here, not all; method: immunoSEQ multiplex PCR. The sample lists approximately 440,000 clones, 90% seen once, with 0.6% in the top ten. The sequenced sample consisted of PBMCs or T cells enriched from blood (not recorded which). These receptors were taken from a man younger than 35 who had recovered from COVID-19. CDR3s include the opening cysteine and the closing phenylalanine or tryptophan. A D gene is named only where the DNA matches it firmly. Part of the rows lack a size; the others show once, few, many or a class for expanded clones.

V gene	clone size	D gene	J gene	CDR3 protein	CDR3 DNA
TRBV4-1	few	-	TRBJ1-6	CASSLRREGSSPLHF	TGCGCCAGCAGCCTTCGGCGCGAGGGTAGCTCACCCCTCCACTTT
TRBV28	-	-	TRBJ2-3	CASSFGWTSDYTQYF	TGTGCCAGCAGTTTTGGGTGGACTTCCGATTATACGCAGTATTTT
TRBV27	-	-	TRBJ1-5	CASSVYRGNQPQHF	TGTGCCAGCAGTGTGTACAGGGGCAATCAGCCCCAGCATTTT
TRBV28	-	-	TRBJ2-3	CASSLRVGGSDTQYF	TGTGCCAGCAGTTTGAGGGTTGGAGGGTCAGATACGCAGTATTTT
TRBV14	-	-	TRBJ2-7	CASSLYGQGSYEQYF	TGTGCCAGCAGCTTGTACGGGCAGGGGTCCTACGAGCAGTACTTC
TRBV7-8	few	-	TRBJ1-2	CASSLEGVTPGGYTF	TGTGCCAGCAGCTTAGAGGGGGTTACCCCTGGAGGCTACACCTTC
TRBV6-5	-	-	TRBJ1-1	CATQTTTEAFF	TGTGCCACCCAGACAACCACTGAAGCTTTCTTT
TRBV9	-	TRBD1	TRBJ1-2	CASSRTGGDYGYTF	TGTGCCAGCAGTCGGACAGGGGGGGACTATGGCTACACCTTC
TRBV28	once	TRBD1	TRBJ1-1	CASRLQGGTEAFF	TGTGCCAGTAGATTACAGGGGGGCACTGAAGCTTTCTTT
TRBV9	-	TRBD1	TRBJ1-2	CASSVQGATNYGYTF	TGTGCCAGCAGCGTACAGGGGGCGACGAACTATGGCTACACCTTC
TRBV3-1/TRBV3-2	-	-	TRBJ2-7	CASSPSVTYEQYF	TGTGCCAGCAGCCCATCGGTAACCTACGAGCAGTACTTC
TRBV5-1	-	-	TRBJ1-2	CASSLQGVLSNYGYTF	TGCGCCAGCAGCTTGCAAGGGGTGCTGTCTAACTATGGCTACACCTTC
TRBV3-1/TRBV3-2	-	TRBD1	TRBJ1-5	CASSPRTGGNQPQHF	TGTGCCAGCAGCCCACGGACAGGGGGCAATCAGCCCCAGCATTTT
TRBV5-4	-	-	TRBJ1-2	CASSLARGSGYGYTF	TGTGCCAGCAGCTTGGCGAGGGGGTCTGGCTATGGCTACACCTTC
TRBV13	-	TRBD1	TRBJ1-1	CASSRGQGREGEAFF	TGTGCCAGCAGCCGTGGACAGGGTCGGGAAGGAGAAGCTTTCTTT
TRBV5-1	-	-	TRBJ1-6	CASRSRPAGPVNSPLHF	TGCGCCAGCAGGTCACGTCCTGCGGGACCGGTCAATTCACCCCTCCACTTT
TRBV3-1/TRBV3-2	-	TRBD1	TRBJ1-1	CASSQDWRRTGTEAFF	TGTGCCAGCAGCCAAGATTGGCGCCGGACAGGGACTGAAGCTTTCTTT